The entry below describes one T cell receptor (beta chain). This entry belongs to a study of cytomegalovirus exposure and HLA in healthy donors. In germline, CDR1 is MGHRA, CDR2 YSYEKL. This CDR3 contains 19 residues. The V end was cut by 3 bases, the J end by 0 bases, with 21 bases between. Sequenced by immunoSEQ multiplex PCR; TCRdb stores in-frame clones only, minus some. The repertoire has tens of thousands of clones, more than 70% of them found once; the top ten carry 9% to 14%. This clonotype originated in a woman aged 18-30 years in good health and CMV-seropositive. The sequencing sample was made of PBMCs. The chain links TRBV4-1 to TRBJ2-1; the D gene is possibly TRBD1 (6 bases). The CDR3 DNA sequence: TGCGCCAGCAGCCAGGAAACTGACAGGATCTATAGCTCCTACAATGAGCAGTTCTTC. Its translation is CASSQETDRIYSSYNEQFF.